One sample yielded the 16 T cell receptor beta chains listed below, sequenced in a study of blood T cells in healthy people across ages. A second about 7 to 12 cycle PCR used barcoded and J-beta primers. TCRdb redid the calling of the 5' RACE reads with MiXCR, one entry per CDR3 protein. The data hold over 1,200,000 distinct CDR3 sequences, with approximately 59% observed a single time. The sample consisted of blood. The receptors here all came from a man younger than 35 in good health.

This chain uses TRBV28 with TRBJ2-5, with TRBD1 matching over 8 bases. With 3 bases clipped from V and 11 bases from J, the junction kept 11 bases outside the gene matches. The germline gives CDR1 MDHEN, CDR2 SYDVKM. The CDR3 extends over 14 amino acids. CDR3 sequence reads: CASSLFRGPGEQYF. The CDR3 DNA reads as TGTGCCAGCAGTTTGTTCAGGGGGCCAGGGGAGCAGTACTTC.

A few counts support this clonotype. The chain employs TRBV6-2 or TRBV6-3 and TRBJ2-3, with TRBD2 matching 10 bases. Germline assignment: CDR1 MNHEY and CDR2 SVGEGT. The CDR3 runs to 13 residues. With 6 bases clipped from V and 10 bases from J, the junction kept 7 bases outside the gene matches. CDR3 amino acids: CASRTGTSVPQYF. CDR3 DNA sequence: TGTGCCAGCAGAACCGGGACTAGCGTGCCGCAGTATTTT.

The chain recombines TRBV20-1 with TRBJ1-1, with D perhaps matching TRBD1 (5 bases). Germline loops: CDR1 DFQATT, CDR2 SNEGSKA (reference sequence). The CDR3 is 12 residues long. Trimming cost V 5 bases and J 4 bases, with 11 bases left between them. CDR3 protein: CSAWGRVTEAFF. CDR3 DNA sequence: TGCAGTGCTTGGGGGAGGGTCACTGAAGCTTTCTTT.

The chain employs TRBV29-1 and TRBJ2-5; 8 nucleotides align to TRBD2. J gave up 11 bases and V 7 bases, and 21 bases lay outside the gene matches. The CDR3 loop spans 15 amino acids. Per the germline V gene, CDR1 is SQVTM and CDR2 is ANQGSEA. The CDR3 DNA is TGCAGCGCTGCGGCCCACGGGGGGGCCTACAATGAGCAGTACTTC. Protein product: CSAAAHGGAYNEQYF.

The chain employs TRBV13 and TRBJ2-5; a weak D match, TRBD2 (6 bases). The J call may be wrong; the DNA end is better matched by TRBJ2-7. This CDR3 contains 15 residues. Germline CDR1 is PRHDT and CDR2 is FYEKMQ (reference sequence). CDR3 coding DNA: TGTGCCAGCAGCCCCCGGGAAGCGGGTGGGTGCGAGCAGTACTTC. Protein sequence: CASSPREAGGCEQYF.

V gene TRBV4-3 combines with J gene TRBJ2-7; the D gene is possibly TRBD1 (6 bases). The V end lost 1 base, the J end lost 1 base, and 11 bases lay between the germline ends. This CDR3 is built from 15 residues. In germline, CDR1 is LGHNA, CDR2 YSLEER. CDR3 loop: CASSQAQGPSYEQYF. The CDR3 coding sequence is TGCGCCAGCAGCCAAGCGCAGGGGCCTTCCTACGAGCAGTACTTC.

Details on this clonotype: This clone may be a read error of a much larger clone one base away. The rearrangement joins TRBV29-1 to TRBJ2-7; weak D call: TRBD1 (6 bases). The V and J ends lost 4 bases and 4 bases respectively, with 14 bases between them. CDR1 and CDR2 from the germline V gene are SQVTM and ANQGSEA. This CDR3 has 13 amino acids. In nucleotides, the CDR3 is TGCAGCGTTGTGGGACATGGTGCTTACGAGCAGTACTTC. It codes for CSVVGHGAYEQYF.

The rearrangement joins TRBV20-1 to TRBJ2-7; a possible D gene is TRBD2 (6 bases). Trimming took 6 bases from V and 4 from J, leaving 19 bases between them. CDR3 length equals 14 residues. CDR1 and CDR2 (germline): DFQATT, SNEGSKA (reference sequence). The CDR3 loop reads CSAPRAGRGYEQYF. The CDR3 nucleotides are TGCAGTGCCCCAAGGGCGGGAAGAGGTTACGAGCAGTACTTC.

This clonotype came up once. The rearrangement joins TRBV12-3 or TRBV12-4 to TRBJ2-5; 7 bases map to TRBD1. The V and J ends lost 10 bases and 5 bases, in that order; junction bases with no gene match: 16. The length of the CDR3 is 15 residues. The CDR3 protein is CATSRPGGLVETQYF. The CDR3 DNA sequence: TGTGCCACCAGCCGGCCAGGGGGATTAGTGGAGACCCAGTACTTC.

The chain employs TRBV4-1 and TRBJ2-5; 12 nucleotides align to TRBD1. Judging by the DNA end, TRBJ2-7 fits better; the J call may be wrong. The CDR3 is made up of 15 amino acids. Looked up from germline, CDR1 is MGHRA and CDR2 is YSYEKL. The CDR3 loop is CASSQGQGAGDEQYF. In DNA form, the CDR3 reads TGCGCCAGCAGCCAGGGACAGGGGGCGGGCGACGAGCAGTACTTC.

This chain uses TRBV3-1 with TRBJ2-1; D is ambiguous. Trimming shortened V by 6 bases and J by 6 bases, and 12 bases separated the two germline ends. The CDR3 covers 13 residues. Germline CDR1 and CDR2: LGHDT and YNNKEL (reference sequence). This CDR3 reads CASSHKILNEQFF. CDR3 DNA sequence: TGTGCCAGCAGTCATAAAATACTCAATGAGCAGTTCTTC.

This clonotype was counted ten times or more. The chain employs TRBV29-1 and TRBJ2-7, with 7 bases aligning to TRBD1. This CDR3 spans 12 amino acids. Trimming removed 6 bases from V and 2 bases from J; junction bases left unmatched: 4. Germline-derived CDR1 and CDR2 are SQVTM and ANQGSEA. Here the CDR3 reads CSVRQGAYEQYF. DNA for the CDR3: TGCAGCGTGCGACAGGGTGCCTACGAGCAGTACTTC.

The chain links TRBV28 to TRBJ1-1; a weak D match, TRBD1 (5 bases). There are 13 residues in the CDR3. V lost 5 bases and J 9 bases, leaving 16 bases between the germline ends. Germline CDR1 MDHEN, CDR2 SYDVKM. The CDR3: CASSQSDSRKAFF. CDR3 DNA: TGTGCCAGCAGTCAGTCCGACAGCCGAAAAGCTTTCTTT.

The chain uses TRBV25-1 and TRBJ2-4; TRBD2 might be the D (7 bases). The J call could be wrong; TRBJ2-5 is a better fit for the DNA end. The CDR3 totals 17 residues. Germline assignment: CDR1 MGHDK and CDR2 SYGVNS. CDR3 sequence (DNA): TGTGCCAGCAGGTCCCGGGTTGAGGGGGGGGCCGCAGAGACCCAGTACTTC. Protein sequence: CASRSRVEGGAAETQYF.

This clonotype was found a few times. The rearrangement links TRBV5-1 to TRBJ2-5; TRBD2 aligns across 9 bases. This CDR3 comprises 15 residues. Looked up from germline, CDR1 is SGHRS and CDR2 is YFSETQ. With V trimmed by 4 bases and J by 2 bases, 6 bases remained unmatched. The CDR3 reads CASSGTSGRQETQYF. The CDR3 DNA reads TGCGCCAGCAGCGGCACTAGCGGGCGACAAGAGACCCAGTACTTC. The full variable domain, in which reference TRBV5-1 and TRBJ2-5 provide the parts outside the CDR3, is KAGVTQTPRYLIKTRGQQVTLSCSPISGHRSVSWYQQTPGQGLQFLFEYFSETQRNKGNFPGRFSGRQFSNSRSEMNVSTLELGDSALYLCASSGTSGRQETQYFGPGTRLLVL.

The chain has TRBV20-1 and TRBJ2-1; 7 bases align to TRBD2. The length of the CDR3 is 13 residues. Germline V gene sequence: CDR1 DFQATT, CDR2 SNEGSKA (reference sequence). The CDR3 DNA sequence: TGCAGCGCCCTTCGGGGGGAGTCAAATGAGCAGTTCTTC. This codes for CSALRGESNEQFF.